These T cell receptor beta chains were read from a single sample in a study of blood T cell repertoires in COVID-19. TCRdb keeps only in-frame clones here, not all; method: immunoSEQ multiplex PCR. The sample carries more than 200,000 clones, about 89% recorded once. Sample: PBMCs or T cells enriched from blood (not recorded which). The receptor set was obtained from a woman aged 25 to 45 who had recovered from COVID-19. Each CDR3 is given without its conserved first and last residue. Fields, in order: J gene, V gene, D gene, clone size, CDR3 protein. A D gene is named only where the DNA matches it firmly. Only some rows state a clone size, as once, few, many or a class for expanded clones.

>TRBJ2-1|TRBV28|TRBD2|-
ASSLGASGSNEQF
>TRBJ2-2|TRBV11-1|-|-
ASSPFLGPGELF
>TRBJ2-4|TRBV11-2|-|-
ASSPQGGYIQY
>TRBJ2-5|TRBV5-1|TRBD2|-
ASSLETSWETQY
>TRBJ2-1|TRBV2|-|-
ASSDRGGPYNEQF
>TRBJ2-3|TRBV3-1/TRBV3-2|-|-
ASSQGEGGQY
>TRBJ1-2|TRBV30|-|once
AWSVGLGYT
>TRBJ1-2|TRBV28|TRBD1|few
ASSDRVGYT
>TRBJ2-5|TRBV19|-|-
ASSVTQGRETQY
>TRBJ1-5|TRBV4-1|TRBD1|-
ASSRVGSTGGDQPQH
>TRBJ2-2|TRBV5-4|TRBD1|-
ASSFRTGGTGELF
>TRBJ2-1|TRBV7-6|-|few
ASSSLSSYNEQF
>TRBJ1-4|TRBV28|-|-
ASSLSGFIGEKLF
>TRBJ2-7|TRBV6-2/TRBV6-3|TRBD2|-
ASSYLAGYEQY
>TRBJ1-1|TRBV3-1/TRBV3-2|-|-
ASSQDPGVRTEAF
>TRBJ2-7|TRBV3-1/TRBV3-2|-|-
ASSQEFRLLSSYEQY
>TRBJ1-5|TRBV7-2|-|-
ASSSQGFNQPQH
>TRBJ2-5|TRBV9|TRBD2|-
ASSVDGAGGPLETQY
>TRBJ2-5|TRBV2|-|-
ASRSIRVGETQY
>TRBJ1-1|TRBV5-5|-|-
ASSLAKGFIRTTEAF
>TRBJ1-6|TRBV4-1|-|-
ASSQDAAAGGGRSPLH
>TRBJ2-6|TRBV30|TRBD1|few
AWSVIGGFGANVLT
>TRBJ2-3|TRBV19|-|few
ASSNGGFEDTQY
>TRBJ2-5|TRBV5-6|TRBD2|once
ASSLSLAGVRTQY
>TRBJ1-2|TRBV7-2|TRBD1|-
ASSWGGTGIYGYT
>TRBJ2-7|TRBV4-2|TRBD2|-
ASSQVSSGNSYEQY
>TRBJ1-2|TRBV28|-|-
ASSLSRTGVVGYGYT
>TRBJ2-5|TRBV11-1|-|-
ASSFQGSQETQY
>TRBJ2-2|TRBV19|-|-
ASSLGPNTGELF
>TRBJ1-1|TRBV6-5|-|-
ASSLTNVNTEAF
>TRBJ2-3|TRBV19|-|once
ASSSRGDAWDTQY
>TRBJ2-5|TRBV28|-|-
ASSPGTYQETQY
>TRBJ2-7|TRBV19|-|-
ASSIGDKVGEQY
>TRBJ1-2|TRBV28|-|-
ASSPPWGGPGYGYT
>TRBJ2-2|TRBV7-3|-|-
ASSLIGGKRSGELF
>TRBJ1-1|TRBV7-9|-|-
ASTPVRGERAF
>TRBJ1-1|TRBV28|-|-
ASTQQDTEAF
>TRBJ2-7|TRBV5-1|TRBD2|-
ASSSGLTERESEEQY
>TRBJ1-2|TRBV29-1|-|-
SVEESQVFPT
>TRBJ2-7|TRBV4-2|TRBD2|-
ASSQAAAGAGGPYEQY
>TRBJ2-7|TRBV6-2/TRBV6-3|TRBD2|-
ASSIPAGGSYEQY
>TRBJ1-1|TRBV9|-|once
ASSAGRANTEAF
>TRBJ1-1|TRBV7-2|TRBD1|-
ASSALRGANTEAF
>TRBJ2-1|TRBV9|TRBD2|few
ASSIPTGTSGYNEQF
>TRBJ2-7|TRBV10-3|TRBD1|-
AISTGTAYEQY
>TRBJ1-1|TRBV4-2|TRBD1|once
ASSQQQGTNAEAF
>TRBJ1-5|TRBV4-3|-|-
ASSQDLNQPQH
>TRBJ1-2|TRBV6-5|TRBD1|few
ASRRTGHVSGYT
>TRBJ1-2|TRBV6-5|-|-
ASSYNRVDYGYT
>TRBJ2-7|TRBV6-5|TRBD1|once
ASSYTGQGAYEQY
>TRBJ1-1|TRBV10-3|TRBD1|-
AIRIQGDATEAF
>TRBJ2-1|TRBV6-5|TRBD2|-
ASTSGRGEQF
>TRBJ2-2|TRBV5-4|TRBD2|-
ASSPGTSGSTGELF
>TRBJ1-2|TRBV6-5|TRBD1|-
ASSYNPGTGNYGYT
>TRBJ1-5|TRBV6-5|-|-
ASSSQVPNNQPQH
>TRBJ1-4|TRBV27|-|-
ASSLSGGIEKLF
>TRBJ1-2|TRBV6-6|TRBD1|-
ASISEDRIYGYT
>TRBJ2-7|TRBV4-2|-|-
ASSQEVQAYGIYEQY
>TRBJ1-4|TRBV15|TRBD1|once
ATSRGGTGFESHEKLF
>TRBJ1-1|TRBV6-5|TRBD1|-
ASSLDRDGFEAF